This record concerns one T cell receptor beta chain sequence. The ends lost 4 bases at V and 1 base at J; junction bases unmatched: 15. CDR1 is MNHNS and CDR2 is SASEGT in the germline V gene. The CDR3 covers 18 residues. The data derive from a study of shared T cell receptors in the human thymus. The method was immunoSEQ multiplex PCR; TCRdb's version includes in-frame clones alone and lacks a portion of them. The sample yields 700,000 or so clones, 75% to 90% seen once. The same sample was also studied in work on human thymus T cells.

The V and J genes are TRBV6-1 and TRBJ1-2, with 7 positions matching TRBD1. Sequenced: thymocytes. This receptor was obtained from a girl in the first two years of life with a congenital heart defect. As DNA, the CDR3 is TGTGCCAGCAGTGCCATCTACCGGGACAGCCCTCTTAACTATGGCTACACCTTC. Its protein product is CASSAIYRDSPLNYGYTF.